The TCR beta chain under discussion was sequenced for a study of blood T cell repertoires in COVID-19. Study information: Collection of acute and convalescent COVID-19 samples took place in the United States, Italy and Spain.

The V end was cut by 5 bases, the J end by 0 bases, with 13 bases between. CDR3 length: 15 amino acids. The germline CDR1 and CDR2 sequences are SGHVS and FQNEAQ. Original handling: Reference gene primers were amplified, and this amplification served to estimate nucleated cell counts. The table came from immunoSEQ multiplex PCR; TCRdb's copy has only in-frame clones and leaves some out. D and trimming were read from the DNA, whereas the V and J calls and clone size are those reported in that table. The table has more than 250,000 clones, 82% seen once. Each participant's cohort was designated according to participant-reported clinical history. The study recruited exposed participants who had met a COVID-19 case within 2 weeks before entry.

The receptor was isolated from a man aged 40-50 years who had been exposed to COVID-19. Sequenced input: PBMCs or T cells enriched from blood (not recorded which). The chain links TRBV7-8 to TRBJ1-2; possibly TRBD1 for D (5 bases). CDR3 sequence: CASSPSGRANYGYTF. CDR3 coding DNA: TGTGCCAGCAGCCCTTCAGGGAGGGCTAACTATGGCTACACCTTC. Full variable domain (outside the CDR3, taken from reference TRBV7-8 and TRBJ1-2): GAGVSQSPRYKVAKRGQDVALRCDPISGHVSLFWYQQALGQGPEFLTYFQNEAQLDKSGLPSDRFFAERPEGSVSTLKIQRTQQEDSAVYLCASSPSGRANYGYTFGSGTRLTVV.